This entry describes one TCR beta chain. The entry originates in a study of OX40 agonist ivuxolimab in advanced cancers. The method was immunoSEQ multiplex PCR; TCRdb's version includes in-frame clones alone and lacks a portion of them. The sample includes about 50,000 clones, about 88% of them seen just once. V lost 0 bases and J 7 bases, leaving 12 bases between the germline ends. The CDR3 contains 14 residues. Germline CDR1 and CDR2: KGHSH and LQKENI. The chain is built from TRBV18 and TRBJ1-1, with D perhaps TRBD1 (5 bases). The input for sequencing was CD4+ or CD8+ T cells sorted from blood, taken in a trial of the OX40 agonist ivuxolimab. The clonotype originates from an adult with an advanced solid tumor such as melanoma, head and neck, liver or kidney cancer. CDR3 amino acids: CASSPPNFRDEAFF. CDR3 in DNA: TGTGCCAGCTCACCACCAAATTTCAGGGATGAAGCTTTCTTT.